Below are 7 T cell receptor beta chains sequenced from a single sample in a study of CD8 T cells in ankylosing spondylitis. In TCRdb, the 5' RACE reads were re-called with MiXCR into one record per CDR3 protein. The sample shows tens of thousands of distinct CDR3 sequences, around 2.9% of them seen only once. Sequenced input: blood, either unsorted or a sorted T cell fraction (not recorded which). Source of these receptors: a male donor with ankylosing spondylitis or in good health (not recorded which).

This clonotype was detected many times. The J gene is TRBJ2-7, the V gene TRBV9; 8 bases are a match to TRBD1. CDR3 length: 15 residues. Per germline, CDR1 SGDLS and CDR2 YYNGEE. V shed 3 bases, J shed 1 base, and the junction held 6 bases outside the gene matches. CDR3 bases: TGTGCCAGCAGCGACTCCAGGGGGCTTTCCTACGAGCAGTACTTC. Its protein is CASSDSRGLSYEQYF.

There are many counts of this clonotype. The chain carries TRBV9 and TRBJ2-2; a possible D gene is TRBD1 (5 bases). Germline CDR1 SGDLS, CDR2 YYNGEE. The CDR3 is 14 amino acids. The V end was cut by 5 bases, the J end by 0 bases, with 8 bases between. Written as DNA, the CDR3 is TGTGCCAGCAGTTGGACAACGAACACCGGGGAGCTGTTTTTT. Translating gives CASSWTTNTGELFF.

This clonotype was seen many times. The chain links TRBV9 to TRBJ2-1; 11 bases match TRBD2. The V gene's germline CDR1 is SGDLS and CDR2 YYNGEE. V lost 4 bases, J lost 8 bases, and 23 bases stayed unmatched. The CDR3 is 20 amino acids. For the CDR3, the DNA is TGTGCCAGCAGCAGGGGACAGGGCGCCGGGCTAGCGGGAGGCAGGCATGAGCAGTTCTTC. This gives the protein CASSRGQGAGLAGGRHEQFF.

This clonotype was seen many times. The chain uses TRBV9 and TRBJ2-7; possibly TRBD1 for D (5 bases). Trimming took 0 bases from V and 4 from J, leaving 14 bases between them. Germline assignment: CDR1 SGDLS and CDR2 YYNGEE. CDR3 length: 15 residues. The CDR3 sequence: CASSVGSQGEYEQYF. In DNA, the CDR3 is TGTGCCAGCAGCGTAGGAAGCCAGGGCGAATACGAGCAGTACTTC.

This clonotype was counted ten times or more. The genes are TRBV9 and TRBJ2-1; D is unclear. The CDR3 spans 13 residues. The V end lost 7 bases, the J end lost 0 bases, and 8 bases lay between the germline ends. Germline CDR1 SGDLS, CDR2 YYNGEE. The CDR3 coding sequence is TGTGCCAGCGCGCCGAGCTCCTACAATGAGCAGTTCTTC. Encoded protein: CASAPSSYNEQFF.

This clonotype was seen repeatedly, ten times or more. The germline gene is not matched at one end of the junction; a read error may be the cause. The rearrangement uses TRBV9 and TRBJ2-7; the D gene is possibly TRBD2 (6 bases). The CDR3 covers 8 residues. Germline lookup yields CDR1 SGDLS and CDR2 YYNGEE. CDR3 sequence: CASSAREF. The CDR3 nucleotides are TGTGCCAGCAGCGCCCGGGAGTTC.

This clonotype was counted at least ten times. The rearrangement joins TRBV9 to TRBJ2-3; unclear D gene. V shed 0 bases and J shed 2 bases, with 4 bases lying between them. CDR1 and CDR2 (germline): SGDLS, YYNGEE. This CDR3 region has 13 residues. The CDR3 loop is CASSVDHTDTQYF. The DNA for the CDR3 is TGTGCCAGCAGCGTAGACCACACAGATACGCAGTATTTT.